A single T cell receptor (beta chain) is shown here with its context. Study members were between about 18 and 100 years old and lived in some 26 US regions. This specimen comes from a study of blood T cell repertoires in COVID-19. Study information: T cells, B-cell-depleted T cells, or PBMCs provided the cDNA or gDNA that served as material.

Germline CDR1 SGHAT, CDR2 FQNNGV. The CDR3 consists of 13 residues. Deletions cut 8 bases from V and 4 bases from J, with 14 bases between. The method was immunoSEQ multiplex PCR; TCRdb's version includes in-frame clones alone and lacks a portion of them. In the table there are about 280,000 clones, 75% to 95% of which are singletons. The TCR sequence derives from a man in his forties who had been exposed to COVID-19. Sequenced material: PBMCs or T cells enriched from blood (not recorded which). This chain uses TRBV11-2 with TRBJ1-1, with no clear D. The CDR3 DNA reads TGTGCCAGCCGCGGGGATGGGGTCACTGAAGCTTTCTTT. The encoded protein is CASRGDGVTEAFF.